The TCR beta chain described here comes from a study of human T cells and chemical hapten exposure. Study overall: There were per-sample TCR yield variations, arising mainly from small pooled library volume differences.

The CDR3 runs 19 residues. Findings and caveats of the study: Sensitization with DPC brought no change to TCRs above 1 in 1000 in frequency.

Ten or more counts support this clonotype. The target antigen is unknown. Time point specified: patch test 1, 2 weeks after DPC sensitization. The treatment was: therapeutic diphenylcyclopropenone sensitization with weekly scalp DPC. MiXCR, applied by TCRdb to the RACE reads, yields one record per CDR3 protein. This table has 150,000 or so distinct CDR3 sequences, 13% to 15% appearing once. This receptor was obtained from a woman in her 30s with alopecia areata. Some clones in this sample may be carry-over from other donors' samples. The rearrangement uses TRBV1 and TRBJ2-2. TRBV1 is given as a pseudogene. This specimen was whole blood, taken in connection with sensitization to the hapten diphenylcyclopropenone (DPC). CDR3: CTSSRSSRQGRANTGELFF. The CDR3 DNA follows: TGCACCAGCAGCCGATCTTCGCGACAAGGTAGAGCGAACACCGGGGAGCTGTTTTTT.